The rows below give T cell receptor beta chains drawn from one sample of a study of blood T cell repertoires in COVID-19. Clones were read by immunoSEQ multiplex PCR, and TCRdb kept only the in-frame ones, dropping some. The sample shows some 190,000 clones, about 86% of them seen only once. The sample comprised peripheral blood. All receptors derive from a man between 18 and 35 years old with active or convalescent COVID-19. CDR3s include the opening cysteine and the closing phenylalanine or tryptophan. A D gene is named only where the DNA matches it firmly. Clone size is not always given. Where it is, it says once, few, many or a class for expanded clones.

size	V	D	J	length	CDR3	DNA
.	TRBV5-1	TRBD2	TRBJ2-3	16	CASSLSLAGGTDTQYF	TGCGCCAGCAGCTTGTCCCTAGCGGGTGGCACAGATACGCAGTATTTT
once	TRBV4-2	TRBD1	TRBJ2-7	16	CASSQGARDSSYEQYF	TGTGCCAGCAGCCAAGGAGCCCGGGACAGCTCCTACGAGCAGTACTTC
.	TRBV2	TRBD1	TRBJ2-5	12	CASDRGQETQYF	TGTGCCAGCGACAGGGGGCAAGAGACCCAGTACTTC
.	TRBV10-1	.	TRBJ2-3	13	CASSDAGRDTQYF	TGCGCCAGCAGTGATGCAGGGCGGGATACGCAGTATTTT
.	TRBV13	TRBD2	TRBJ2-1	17	CASSLTSGSGTYNEQFF	TGTGCCAGCAGCTTAACTAGCGGGAGCGGGACCTACAATGAGCAGTTCTTC
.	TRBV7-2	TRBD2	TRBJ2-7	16	CASSSPSGKSSYEQYF	TGTGCCAGCAGCTCGCCTAGCGGTAAAAGCTCCTACGAGCAGTACTTC
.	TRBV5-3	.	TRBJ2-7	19	CARSQIGSLSGLIRYEQYF	TGTGCCAGAAGCCAGATTGGGTCGCTTAGCGGACTCATTCGATACGAGCAGTACTTC
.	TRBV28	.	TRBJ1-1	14	CASSLWLENTEAFF	TGTGCCAGCAGTTTATGGCTAGAGAACACTGAAGCTTTCTTT
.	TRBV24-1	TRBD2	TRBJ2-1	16	CATSDSSGSSYNEQFF	TGTGCCACCAGTGATTCTAGCGGGAGCTCCTACAATGAGCAGTTCTTC
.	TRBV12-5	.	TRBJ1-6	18	CASGSTEASILSNSPLHF	TGTGCTAGTGGTTCAACCGAGGCTTCCATCCTCTCAAATTCACCCCTCCACTTT
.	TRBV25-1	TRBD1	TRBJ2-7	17	CASSEFFNEGASNEQYF	TGTGCCAGCAGTGAATTCTTCAATGAGGGGGCTAGTAACGAGCAGTACTTC
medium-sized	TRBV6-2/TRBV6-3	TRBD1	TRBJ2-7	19	CASSPQIPRQGLLYYEQYF	TGTGCCAGCAGTCCCCAGATCCCAAGACAGGGCCTTTTGTACTACGAGCAGTACTTC
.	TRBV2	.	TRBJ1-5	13	CASTFGAIWPQHF	TGTGCCAGCACCTTTGGGGCTATCTGGCCCCAGCATTTT
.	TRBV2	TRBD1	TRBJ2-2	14	CASRVDRYTGELFF	TGTGCCAGCCGAGTGGACAGGTACACCGGGGAGCTGTTTTTT
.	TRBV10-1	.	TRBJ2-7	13	CASSAGRGYEQYF	TGCGCCAGCAGTGCGGGTAGGGGTTACGAGCAGTACTTC
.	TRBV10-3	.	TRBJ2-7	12	CAIRSGTYEQYF	TGTGCCATCAGGTCGGGAACATACGAGCAGTACTTC
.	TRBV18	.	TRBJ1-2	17	CASSRSRWRRTNYGYTF	TGTGCCAGCTCACGGTCGAGGTGGAGAAGAACTAACTATGGCTACACCTTC
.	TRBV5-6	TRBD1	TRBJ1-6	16	CASSGTGESYNSPLHF	TGTGCCAGCAGCGGGACAGGGGAGAGCTATAATTCACCCCTCCACTTT
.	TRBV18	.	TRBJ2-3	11	CASSRGLNEYF	TGTGCCAGCTCACGGGGCCTGAATGAGTATTTT
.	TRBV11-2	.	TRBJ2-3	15	CASSPLGQFTDTQYF	TGTGCCAGCAGCCCCCTCGGACAGTTCACAGATACGCAGTATTTT
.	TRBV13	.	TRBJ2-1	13	CASSLDGYNEQFF	TGTGCCAGCAGCTTAGACGGGTACAATGAGCAGTTCTTC
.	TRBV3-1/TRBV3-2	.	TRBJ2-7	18	CASSQDGDIAGSSYEQYF	TGTGCCAGCAGCCAAGATGGGGATATCGCCGGGAGCTCCTACGAGCAGTACTTC
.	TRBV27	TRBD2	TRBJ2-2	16	CASSLLAGGNTGELFF	TGTGCCAGCAGTTTACTAGCGGGAGGTAACACCGGGGAGCTGTTTTTT
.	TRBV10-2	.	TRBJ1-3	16	CASRSRSTPSGNTIYF	TGCGCCAGCAGATCGCGGTCTACCCCCTCTGGAAACACCATATATTTT
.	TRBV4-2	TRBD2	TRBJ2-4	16	CASSQATSGGKNIQYF	TGTGCCAGCAGCCAGGCGACTAGCGGCGGTAAAAACATTCAGTACTTC
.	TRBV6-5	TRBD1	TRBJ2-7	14	CASSRGTGSYEQYF	TGTGCCAGCAGTCGGGGGACAGGTTCCTACGAGCAGTACTTC
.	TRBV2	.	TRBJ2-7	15	CASGVQGTLSSEQYF	TGTGCCAGCGGAGTCCAGGGGACGCTCAGCTCCGAGCAGTACTTC
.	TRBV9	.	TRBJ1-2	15	CASSVGAGINYGYTF	TGTGCCAGCAGCGTAGGGGCGGGCATTAACTATGGCTACACCTTC
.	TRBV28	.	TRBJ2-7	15	CASSFQGIGGYEQYF	TGTGCCAGCAGTTTTCAGGGAATAGGGGGCTACGAGCAGTACTTC
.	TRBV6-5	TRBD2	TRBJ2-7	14	CASRRGGGTYEQYF	TGTGCCAGCAGACGGGGGGGCGGAACCTACGAGCAGTACTTC
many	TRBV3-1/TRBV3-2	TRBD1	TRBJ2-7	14	CASSPRTGIYEQYF	TGTGCCAGCAGCCCACGGACAGGGATATACGAGCAGTACTTC
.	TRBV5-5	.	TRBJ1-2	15	CASSLTLTEGYGYTF	TGTGCCAGCAGCTTGACCCTTACGGAGGGCTATGGCTACACCTTC
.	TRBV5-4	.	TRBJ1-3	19	CASSDHRRTTALSGNTIYF	TGTGCCAGCAGCGATCATCGACGTACGACAGCCCTCTCTGGAAACACCATATATTTT
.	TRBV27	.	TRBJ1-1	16	CASSPQPTAMNTEAFF	TGTGCCAGCAGTCCACAACCGACAGCAATGAACACTGAAGCTTTCTTT
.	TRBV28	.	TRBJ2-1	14	CASSTGLTYNEQFF	TGTGCCAGCAGTACAGGGTTAACCTACAATGAGCAGTTCTTC
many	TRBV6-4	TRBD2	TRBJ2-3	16	CASSEAGTSGTDTQYF	TGTGCCAGCAGTGAGGCCGGGACTAGCGGCACAGATACGCAGTATTTT
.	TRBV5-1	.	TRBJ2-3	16	CASSPRGGGSTDTQYF	TGCGCCAGCAGCCCCCGGGGTGGCGGAAGCACAGATACGCAGTATTTT
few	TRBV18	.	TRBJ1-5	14	CASSESGSNQPQHF	TGTGCCAGCTCCGAATCCGGGAGCAATCAGCCCCAGCATTTT
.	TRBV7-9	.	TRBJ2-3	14	CASSSRVSTDTQYF	TGTGCCAGCAGCTCCCGGGTTAGCACAGATACGCAGTATTTT
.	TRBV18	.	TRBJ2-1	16	CASSPLDSQPFNEQFF	TGTGCCAGCTCACCCTTGGACTCCCAGCCATTCAATGAGCAGTTCTTC
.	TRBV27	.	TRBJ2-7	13	CASSFSGRNEQYF	TGTGCCAGCAGTTTCTCAGGTAGGAACGAGCAGTACTTC
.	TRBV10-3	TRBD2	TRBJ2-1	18	CAIQMGLAGTGRDNEQFF	TGTGCCATCCAAATGGGTCTAGCGGGCACGGGACGGGACAATGAGCAGTTCTTC
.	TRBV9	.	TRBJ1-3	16	CATPGGFGHSGNTIYF	TGTGCCACCCCGGGGGGTTTCGGCCACTCTGGAAACACCATATATTTT